This T cell receptor beta chain was sequenced for a study of T cell changes during pregnancy in multiple sclerosis. This CDR3 has 15 residues. V shed 7 bases and J shed 0 bases, with 15 bases lying between them. In germline, CDR1 is MDHEN, CDR2 SYDVKM. Sequenced by immunoSEQ multiplex PCR; TCRdb stores in-frame clones only, minus some. The sample consists of tens of thousands of clones, 90% to 95% of them appearing once. The chain recombines TRBV28 with TRBJ1-1; D is unclear. The receptor's source is a female donor in good health, enrolled as a control in a pregnancy study. Sequencing was performed on peripheral blood, taken after pregnancy. The CDR3 nucleotides read TGTGCCAGCATCATTGGCGGCACATTGAACACTGAAGCTTTCTTT. It yields the protein CASIIGGTLNTEAFF.